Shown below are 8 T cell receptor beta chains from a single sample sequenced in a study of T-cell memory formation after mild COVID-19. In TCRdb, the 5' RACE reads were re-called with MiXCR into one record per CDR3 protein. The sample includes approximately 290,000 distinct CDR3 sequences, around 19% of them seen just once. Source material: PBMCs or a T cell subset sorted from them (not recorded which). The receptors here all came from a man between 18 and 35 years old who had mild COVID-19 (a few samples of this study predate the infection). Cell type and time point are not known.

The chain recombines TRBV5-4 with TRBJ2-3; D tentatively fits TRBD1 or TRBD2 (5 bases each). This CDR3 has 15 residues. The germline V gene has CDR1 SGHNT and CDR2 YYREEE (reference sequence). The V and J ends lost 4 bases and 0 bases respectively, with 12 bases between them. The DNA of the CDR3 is TGTGCCAGCAGCCCCTCATGGGGGAGCACAGATACGCAGTATTTT. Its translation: CASSPSWGSTDTQYF.

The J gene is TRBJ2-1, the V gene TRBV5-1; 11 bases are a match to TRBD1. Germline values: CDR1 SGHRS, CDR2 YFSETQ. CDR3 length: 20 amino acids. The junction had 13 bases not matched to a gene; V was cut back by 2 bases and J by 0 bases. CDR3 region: CASSFFGQGAATSSYNEQFF. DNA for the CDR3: TGCGCCAGCAGCTTCTTCGGACAGGGGGCGGCGACGAGCTCCTACAATGAGCAGTTCTTC.

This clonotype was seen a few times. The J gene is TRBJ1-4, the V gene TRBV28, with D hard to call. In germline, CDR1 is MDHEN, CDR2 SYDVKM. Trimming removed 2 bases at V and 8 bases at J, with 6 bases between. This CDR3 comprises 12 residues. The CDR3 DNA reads TGTGCCAGCAGTTTACAAGACGAAAAACTGTTTTTT. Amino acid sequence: CASSLQDEKLFF.

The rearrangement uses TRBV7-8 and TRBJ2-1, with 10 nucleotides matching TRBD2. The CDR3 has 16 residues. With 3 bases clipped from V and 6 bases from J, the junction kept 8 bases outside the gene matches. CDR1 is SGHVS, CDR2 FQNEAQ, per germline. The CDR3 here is CASSFLGASGGNEQFF. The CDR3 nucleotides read TGTGCCAGCAGCTTCCTAGGGGCTAGCGGGGGCAATGAGCAGTTCTTC.

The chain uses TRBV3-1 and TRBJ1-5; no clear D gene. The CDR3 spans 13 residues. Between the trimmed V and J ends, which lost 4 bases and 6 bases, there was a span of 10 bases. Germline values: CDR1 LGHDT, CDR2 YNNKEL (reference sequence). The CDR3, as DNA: TGTGCCAGCAGCCGACAACTTCGTCAGCCCCAGCATTTT. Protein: CASSRQLRQPQHF.

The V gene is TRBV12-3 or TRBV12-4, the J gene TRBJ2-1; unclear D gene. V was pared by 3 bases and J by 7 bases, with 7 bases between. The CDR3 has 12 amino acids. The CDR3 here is CASSLIPNEQFF. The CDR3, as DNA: TGTGCCAGCAGTTTGATCCCGAATGAGCAGTTCTTC.

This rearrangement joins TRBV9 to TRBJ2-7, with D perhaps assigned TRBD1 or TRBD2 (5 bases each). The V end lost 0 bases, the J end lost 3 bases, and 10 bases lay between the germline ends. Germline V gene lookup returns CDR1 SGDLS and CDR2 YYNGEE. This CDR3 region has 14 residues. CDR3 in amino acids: CASSVEQEDYEQYF. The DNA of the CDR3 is TGTGCCAGCAGCGTAGAACAGGAGGACTACGAGCAGTACTTC.

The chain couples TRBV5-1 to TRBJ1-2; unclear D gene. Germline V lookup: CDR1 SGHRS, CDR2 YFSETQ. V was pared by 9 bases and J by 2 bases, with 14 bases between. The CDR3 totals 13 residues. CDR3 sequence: CATRKDGNYGYTF. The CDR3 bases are TGCGCCACCAGAAAGGACGGAAACTATGGCTACACCTTC.